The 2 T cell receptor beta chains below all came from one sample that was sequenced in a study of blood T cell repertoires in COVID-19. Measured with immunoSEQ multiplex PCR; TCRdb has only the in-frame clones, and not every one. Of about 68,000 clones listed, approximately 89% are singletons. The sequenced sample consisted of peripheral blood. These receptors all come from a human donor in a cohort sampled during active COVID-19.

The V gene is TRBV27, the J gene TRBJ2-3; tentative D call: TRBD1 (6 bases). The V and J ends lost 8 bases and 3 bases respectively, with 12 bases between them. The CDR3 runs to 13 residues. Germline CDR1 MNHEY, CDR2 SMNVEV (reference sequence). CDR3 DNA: TGTGCCAGCCGGGGTCAGGGGACAGATACGCAGTATTTT. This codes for CASRGQGTDTQYF.

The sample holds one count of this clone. The CDR3 loop is CASSTDGAGANVLTF. CDR3 nucleotides: TGCGCCAGCAGTACCGACGGAGCTGGGGCCAACGTCCTGACTTTC. This rearrangement joins TRBV5-1 to TRBJ2-6; D gene ambiguous. The CDR3 has 15 residues. V was cut by 5 bases and J by 2 bases, with 11 bases left in between. Germline V gives CDR1 SGHRS, CDR2 YFSETQ.